Shown below are 2 T cell receptor beta chains from a single sample sequenced in a study of blood T cell repertoires in COVID-19. TCRdb's copy holds only in-frame clones and misses some; the assay was immunoSEQ multiplex PCR. Seen here are 90,000 to 140,000 clones, about 86% observed once, and the top ten hold approximately 40%. Sequencing was done on a sample of peripheral blood. The receptors here all came from a man older than 75 with acute or convalescent COVID-19.

The table lists this clone with a few counts. The chain couples TRBV30 to TRBJ1-6, with TRBD1 as a possible D gene (5 bases). The CDR3 extends over 15 amino acids. Germline loops: CDR1 GTSNPN, CDR2 SVGIG (reference sequence). The germline V and J ends were trimmed by 0 bases and 8 bases, with 14 bases remaining between them. This chain's CDR3 is CAWSVPPGRDSPLHF. In DNA, the CDR3 is TGTGCCTGGAGTGTACCCCCAGGGCGAGATTCACCCCTCCACTTT.

The rearrangement links TRBV15 to TRBJ1-5, with D possibly being TRBD1 (5 bases). V was cut by 0 bases and J by 2 bases, with 11 bases left in between. There are 16 residues in the CDR3. Germline CDR1 reads LNHNV; CDR2 reads YYDKDF (reference sequence). The CDR3 coding sequence is TGTGCCACCAGCAGAGAGGAGGGACGGGGCAATCAGCCCCAGCATTTT. This codes for CATSREEGRGNQPQHF. Supplemented by reference TRBV15 and TRBJ1-5, the full variable domain reads DAMVIQNPRYQVTQFGKPVTLSCSQTLNHNVMYWYQQKSSQAPKLLFHYYDKDFNNEADTPDNFQSRRPNTSFCFLDIRSPGLGDTAMYLCATSREEGRGNQPQHFGDGTRLSIL.